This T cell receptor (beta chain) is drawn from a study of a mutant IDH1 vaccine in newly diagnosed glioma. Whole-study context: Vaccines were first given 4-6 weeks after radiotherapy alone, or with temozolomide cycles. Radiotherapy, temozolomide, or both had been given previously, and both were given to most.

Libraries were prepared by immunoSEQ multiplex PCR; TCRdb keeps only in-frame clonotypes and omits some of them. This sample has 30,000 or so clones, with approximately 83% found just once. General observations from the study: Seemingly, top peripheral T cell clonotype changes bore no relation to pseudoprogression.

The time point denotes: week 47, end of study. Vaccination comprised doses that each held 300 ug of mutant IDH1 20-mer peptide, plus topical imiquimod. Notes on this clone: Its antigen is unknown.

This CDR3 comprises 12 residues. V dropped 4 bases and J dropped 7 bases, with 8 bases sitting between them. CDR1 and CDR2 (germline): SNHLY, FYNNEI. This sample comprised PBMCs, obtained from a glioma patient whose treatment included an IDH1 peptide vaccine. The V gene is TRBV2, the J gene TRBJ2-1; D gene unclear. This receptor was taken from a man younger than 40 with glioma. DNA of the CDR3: TGTGCCAGCAGTGCGGCTAGGAATGAGCAGTTCTTC. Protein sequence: CASSAARNEQFF.